This T cell receptor beta chain was identified during a study of T cells in Graves' hyperthyroidism and ophthalmopathy. Researchers took RNA transcripts and amplified the TCR beta CDR3 regions from them. In the first-round RT-PCR of the TCR CDR3, the HTBI primer set was used. TCRdb recomputed calls from the multiplex PCR reads with MiXCR, one row per CDR3 protein. The table records about 300,000 distinct CDR3 sequences, around 20% of them present only once. CDR3 length: 17 residues. Deletions cut 5 bases from V and 0 bases from J, with 15 bases between. The germline V gene encodes CDR1 SGHTS and CDR2 YDEGEE.

This chain joins TRBV5-8 and TRBJ2-6; D possibly corresponds to TRBD1 (6 bases). The sequencing sample was made of blood. This clonotype was sampled from a man aged 50-59 years with Graves' ophthalmopathy. The CDR3 sequence: CASSSRRGFSGANVLTF. The CDR3 DNA sequence: TGTGCCAGCAGTTCCCGAAGGGGGTTCTCTGGGGCCAACGTCCTGACTTTC.